The clone carrying this T cell receptor (beta chain) was observed a single time. Antigen unknown. The repertoire was sequenced with immunoSEQ multiplex PCR; TCRdb's copy has only in-frame clones and lacks some. The table lists 55,000 or so clones, roughly nine tenths of them singletons. The time point is: week 11, during vaccination. One vaccine dose held 300 ug of mutant IDH1 20-mer peptide and came with topical imiquimod. V was cut by 2 bases and J by 2 bases, with 7 bases left in between. Germline assignment: CDR1 MGHRA and CDR2 YSYEKL. The CDR3 runs 15 residues. The data were taken from a study of a mutant IDH1 vaccine in newly diagnosed glioma. About the study: Treated patients, averaging around 40 years, were 62.5% male and roughly 38% female. Patients arrived already treated with radiotherapy, temozolomide, or both, most having had both. Study-wide results and caveats: Altogether, about 95% of patients exhibited vaccine-induced immune responses.

The source of this sequence is a man aged 45-65 years with glioma. The chain employs TRBV4-1 and TRBJ2-6, with D possibly being TRBD1 (6 bases). Sequencing was performed on PBMCs, taken from a glioma patient whose treatment included an IDH1 peptide vaccine. The CDR3 nucleotides read TGCGCCAGCAGCCAAAAGGGGGCTGGGGCCAACGTCCTGACTTTC. It yields the protein CASSQKGAGANVLTF.